Shown below are 29 T cell receptor beta chains from a single sample sequenced in a study of T cell changes during pregnancy in multiple sclerosis. The method was immunoSEQ multiplex PCR; TCRdb's version includes in-frame clones alone and lacks a portion of them. Among about 120,000 clones listed, approximately 93% were seen once. This specimen consisted of peripheral blood, obtained before pregnancy. The receptor set was obtained from a female donor with multiple sclerosis, enrolled in a pregnancy study.

The chain recombines TRBV6-1 with TRBJ1-2; 8 bases map to TRBD1. Germline CDR1 is MNHNS and CDR2 is SASEGT. Trimming cost V 7 bases and J 3 bases; bases outside gene matches: 10. This CDR3 region has 15 residues. DNA of the CDR3: TGTGCCAGCAAGCCCAGGACAGGGATTGACTATGGCTACACCTTC. It translates to CASKPRTGIDYGYTF.

The rearrangement links TRBV2 to TRBJ2-2, with D perhaps matching TRBD1 (6 bases). Germline V gives CDR1 SNHLY, CDR2 FYNNEI. CDR3 length equals 12 residues. V shed 6 bases and J shed 5 bases, with 7 bases lying between them. This CDR3 is CASRGHTGELFF. CDR3 DNA sequence: TGTGCCAGCAGGGGACATACCGGGGAGCTGTTTTTT.

The CDR3 reads CASSFCRDRGKANEKLFF. CDR3 in DNA: TGTGCCAGCAGCTTTTGTCGGGACAGGGGTAAAGCGAATGAAAAACTGTTTTTT. This rearrangement joins TRBV11-3 to TRBJ1-4; TRBD1 aligns across 10 bases. The CDR3 spans 18 residues. CDR1 SGHNT and CDR2 YENEEA come from the germline V gene. V trimming: 3 bases; J trimming: 5 bases; junction bases outside the gene matches: 12.

V gene TRBV11-2 combines with J gene TRBJ1-4; D call uncertain. Germline CDR1 reads SGHAT; CDR2 reads FQNNGV. V gave up 1 base and J gave up 8 bases, with 8 bases separating them. The CDR3 covers 13 residues. CDR3 protein: CASSLVGREKLFF. The CDR3 DNA reads TGTGCCAGCAGCTTAGTGGGCAGAGAAAAACTGTTTTTT.

V and J are TRBV11-2 and TRBJ2-7, with 7 bases that match TRBD1. This CDR3 is built from 15 residues. Trimming cost V 0 bases and J 3 bases; bases outside gene matches: 5. CDR1 SGHAT and CDR2 FQNNGV come from the germline V gene. The CDR3 is CASSLEPTGFYEQYF. As DNA, the CDR3 is TGTGCCAGCAGCTTAGAACCGACAGGGTTCTACGAGCAGTACTTC.

The V and J genes are TRBV7-9 and TRBJ2-1; 11 bases are shared with TRBD1. With 6 bases clipped from V and 12 bases from J, the junction kept 10 bases outside the gene matches. The CDR3 totals 14 residues. Germline lookup yields CDR1 SEHNR and CDR2 FQNEAQ (reference sequence). CDR3 DNA: TGTGCCAGCAGTCAGGGACAGGGGGAATTCGGGCAGTTCTTC. As protein: CASSQGQGEFGQFF.

This sequence joins TRBV18 and TRBJ2-1; TRBD2 agrees at 13 bases. This CDR3 spans 16 amino acids. Germline V gene sequence: CDR1 KGHSH, CDR2 LQKENI. The ends lost 2 bases at V and 4 bases at J; junction bases unmatched: 2. DNA of the CDR3: TGTGCCAGCTCACCAGAGGGACTAGCGGGGTACAATGAGCAGTTCTTC. It yields the protein CASSPEGLAGYNEQFF.

The V gene is TRBV5-4, the J gene TRBJ2-7; D is possibly TRBD1 (6 bases). V was pared by 4 bases and J by 6 bases, with 17 bases between. Germline CDR1 reads SGHNT; CDR2 reads YYREEE (reference sequence). The CDR3 is made up of 14 amino acids. The chain's CDR3 is CASSKQGGGVEQYF. CDR3 in DNA: TGTGCCAGCAGCAAACAGGGTGGTGGTGTCGAGCAGTACTTC.

The V and J genes are TRBV6-4 and TRBJ2-7; weak D call: TRBD1 (6 bases). CDR1 is MRHNA, CDR2 SNTAGT, per germline. Trimming shortened V by 0 bases and J by 6 bases, and 15 bases separated the two germline ends. This CDR3 spans 15 amino acids. In DNA, the CDR3 is TGTGCCAGCAGTGACTCGATCCTAGGGACACCCGAGCAGTACTTC. This encodes CASSDSILGTPEQYF.

This clone was seen once. This chain joins TRBV2 and TRBJ1-5, with a tentative D call TRBD1 (6 bases). Germline V gene data show CDR1 as SNHLY and CDR2 as FYNNEI. Trimming took off 2 bases at V and 5 bases at J, with 10 bases between the two ends. The CDR3 is 14 amino acids. In DNA form, the CDR3 reads TGTGCCAGCAGTGAACAGGGGAGTTATCAGCCCCAGCATTTT. It yields the protein CASSEQGSYQPQHF.

The chain uses TRBV5-1 and TRBJ2-7; TRBD1 agrees at 7 bases. V lost 5 bases to trimming and J lost 2 bases; unmatched junction nucleotides: 4. The CDR3 loop spans 13 amino acids. CDR1 is SGHRS and CDR2 is YFSETQ in the germline V gene. Here the CDR3 DNA reads TGCGCCAGCAGTGTGCAGGGGGCCTACGAGCAGTACTTC. Translated: CASSVQGAYEQYF. The variable domain in full, with the rest retrieved from reference TRBV5-1 and TRBJ2-7, is KAGVTQTPRYLIKTRGQQVTLSCSPISGHRSVSWYQQTPGQGLQFLFEYFSETQRNKGNFPGRFSGRQFSNSRSEMNVSTLELGDSALYLCASSVQGAYEQYFGPGTRLTVT.

The J gene is TRBJ2-4, the V gene TRBV2, with D unresolved. CDR3 length: 12 amino acids. Germline V gene data show CDR1 as SNHLY and CDR2 as FYNNEI. The germline V and J ends were trimmed by 8 bases and 7 bases, with 12 bases remaining between them. The CDR3, as DNA: TGTGCCAGCGAGCGTGATGGTAACATTCAGTACTTC. As protein: CASERDGNIQYF.

CDR3 sequence (DNA): TGCGCCAGCAGTAGCGGGGGTTATGAGACCCAGTACTTC. As protein: CASSSGGYETQYF. The rearrangement joins TRBV5-1 to TRBJ2-5; 9 nucleotides line up with TRBD2. Germline V gives CDR1 SGHRS, CDR2 YFSETQ. Unmatched junction bases numbered 4, after V lost 5 bases and J lost 5 bases. CDR3 length: 13 amino acids.

The CDR3 DNA sequence: TGTGCCAGCAGCTTGCCAGGCGAGGGTGGCTACACCTTC. It translates to CASSLPGEGGYTF. This sequence joins TRBV5-4 and TRBJ1-2; D is undetermined. Germline V gene data show CDR1 as SGHNT and CDR2 as YYREEE (reference sequence). This CDR3 region has 13 residues. The V end lost 1 base, the J end lost 7 bases, and 11 bases lay between the germline ends.

The chain recombines TRBV7-3 with TRBJ1-1; 7 nucleotides line up with TRBD1. Trimming cost V 6 bases and J 2 bases; bases outside gene matches: 6. The germline V gene has CDR1 SGHTA and CDR2 FQGTGA. The CDR3 loop spans 14 amino acids. CDR3: CASSQTGSNTEAFF. In DNA form, the CDR3 reads TGTGCCAGCAGTCAGACAGGGAGCAACACTGAAGCTTTCTTT.

The CDR3 region is CASSLGPSRDQPQHF. The DNA of the CDR3 is TGTGCCAGCAGCTTAGGACCAAGCCGGGATCAGCCCCAGCATTTT. The chain has TRBV7-8 and TRBJ1-5; D remains unclear. Trimming shortened V by 1 base and J by 5 bases, and 12 bases separated the two germline ends. The germline V gene encodes CDR1 SGHVS and CDR2 FQNEAQ. The CDR3 sequence is 15 residues long.

This clone was counted once. The V gene is TRBV5-1, the J gene TRBJ2-3, with 7 bases lining up with TRBD1. V dropped 0 bases and J dropped 4; count of bases not matched to a gene: 8. Germline loops: CDR1 SGHRS, CDR2 YFSETQ. This CDR3 has 16 residues. CDR3 sequence: CASSLDGGRGSDTQYF. The CDR3 DNA follows: TGCGCCAGCAGCTTGGATGGGGGCAGGGGGTCAGATACGCAGTATTTT.

V gene TRBV19 combines with J gene TRBJ1-1; TRBD1 is a possible D gene (5 bases). The CDR3 consists of 17 residues. Germline V gives CDR1 LNHDA, CDR2 SQIVND (reference sequence). Trimming left V 0 bases short and J 5 bases short, with 19 bases between. The CDR3 here is CASSIDHKRAGLTEAFF. Written as DNA, the CDR3 is TGTGCCAGTAGTATAGATCACAAGCGGGCAGGGCTAACTGAAGCTTTCTTT.

The V call is TRBV6-1, the J call TRBJ1-4; tentative D call: TRBD1 (6 bases). With 1 base removed from V and 9 bases from J, the gap between germline ends came to 9 bases. The CDR3 extends over 13 amino acids. Germline V gene lookup returns CDR1 MNHNS and CDR2 SASEGT. As DNA, the CDR3 is TGTGCCAGCAGTGAAGGGACAGACCAAAAACTGTTTTTT. Residues: CASSEGTDQKLFF.

J is TRBJ2-3 and V is TRBV28; tentatively, D is TRBD1 (6 bases). Germline values: CDR1 MDHEN, CDR2 SYDVKM. V was cut by 3 bases and J by 6 bases, with 13 bases left in between. The CDR3 contains 14 residues. Written as DNA, the CDR3 is TGTGCCAGCAGTTTCGTGGGGGCCTGGGATACGCAGTATTTT. It translates to CASSFVGAWDTQYF.

The V and J genes are TRBV28 and TRBJ2-5; D call uncertain. The CDR3 spans 15 residues. The germline V and J ends were trimmed by 4 bases and 4 bases, with 16 bases remaining between them. Germline CDR1 reads MDHEN; CDR2 reads SYDVKM. The CDR3 sequence is CASSSPSGQIETQYF. CDR3 DNA sequence: TGTGCCAGCAGTTCCCCGAGTGGGCAGATAGAGACCCAGTACTTC.

CDR3 bases: TGTGCCAGCAGTGTTAACAGGATCAGCTCTGGAAACACCATATATTTT. This codes for CASSVNRISSGNTIYF. The chain carries TRBV6-1 and TRBJ1-3; TRBD1 is a possible D gene (5 bases). Germline CDR1 and CDR2: MNHNS and SASEGT. There are 16 residues in the CDR3. Between the trimmed V and J ends, which lost 4 bases and 0 bases, there was a span of 13 bases.

The chain is built from TRBV6-1 and TRBJ2-6, with 7 nucleotides matching TRBD1. CDR1 is MNHNS, CDR2 SASEGT, per germline. This CDR3 region has 14 residues. With 9 bases clipped from V and 2 bases from J, the junction kept 4 bases outside the gene matches. In DNA form, the CDR3 reads TGTGCCAGTTTTGACAGGGCTGGGGCCAACGTCCTGACTTTC. It codes for CASFDRAGANVLTF.

V and J are TRBV19 and TRBJ1-5; the match to TRBD1 covers 8 bases. Germline V gene lookup returns CDR1 LNHDA and CDR2 SQIVND (reference sequence). The CDR3 extends over 15 amino acids. V lost 3 bases and J lost 4; bases outside the gene matches: 5. The CDR3 here is CASSIGQGENQPQHF. CDR3 bases: TGTGCCAGTAGTATTGGACAGGGCGAAAATCAGCCCCAGCATTTT.

This clone appeared a single time. This sequence joins TRBV7-9 and TRBJ1-1; TRBD1 is a possible D gene (5 bases). CDR1 is SEHNR, CDR2 FQNEAQ, per germline (reference sequence). Trimming removed 4 bases from V and 11 bases from J, with 20 bases in between. The CDR3 length is 14 residues. The CDR3 nucleotides are TGTGCCAGCAGCTCCCGGGGGAAGGGAATGAGGGCTTTCTTT. This translates into CASSSRGKGMRAFF.

The table lists this clone with a count of one. The CDR3 sequence is CASSEWIAGEGRNEQFF. DNA of the CDR3: TGTGCCAGTAGTGAGTGGATAGCGGGAGAAGGGCGCAATGAGCAGTTCTTC. The chain carries TRBV19 and TRBJ2-1; 9 nucleotides line up with TRBD2. The CDR3 extends over 17 amino acids. After removal of 5 bases from V and 6 bases from J, the junction contained 14 bases not matched to a gene. CDR1 LNHDA and CDR2 SQIVND come from the germline V gene (reference sequence).

The rearrangement joins TRBV5-6 to TRBJ1-5; D gene uncertain. Germline values: CDR1 SGHDT, CDR2 YYEEEE. Trimming stripped 0 bases from V and 6 bases from J, with 13 bases between. The CDR3 is made up of 15 amino acids. The CDR3 nucleotides are TGTGCCAGCAGCTTGGGGGATTTGGAGGCTCAGCCCCAGCATTTT. This encodes CASSLGDLEAQPQHF.

The chain recombines TRBV19 with TRBJ2-3; D is possibly TRBD2 (5 bases). Deletions cut 5 bases from V and 0 bases from J, with 12 bases between. This CDR3 has 15 amino acids. The germline gives CDR1 LNHDA, CDR2 SQIVND (reference sequence). CDR3 in amino acids: CASSVDFPSTDTQYF. CDR3 nucleotide sequence: TGTGCCAGTAGTGTGGACTTCCCTAGCACAGATACGCAGTATTTT.

The rearrangement joins TRBV29-1 to TRBJ1-3, with 11 positions matching TRBD1. CDR3 length equals 15 residues. CDR1 SQVTM and CDR2 ANQGSEA come from the germline V gene. Trimming took 5 bases from V and 2 from J; bases not matched to a gene: 5. This CDR3 reads CSVKDRGRTGNTIYF. In DNA, the CDR3 is TGCAGCGTTAAGGACAGGGGGCGAACTGGAAACACCATATATTTT. Together with reference TRBV29-1 and TRBJ1-3, the CDR3 gives the full variable domain: SAVISQKPSRDICQRGTSLTIQCQVDSQVTMMFWYRQQPGQSLTLIATANQGSEATYESGFVIDKFPISRPNLTFSTLTVSNMSPEDSSIYLCSVKDRGRTGNTIYFGEGSWLTVV.